The rows below give T cell receptor beta chains drawn from one sample of a study of blood T cell repertoires in COVID-19. Assay: immunoSEQ multiplex PCR; the TCRdb copy retains only in-frame clones and omits some. The sample lists 100,000 or so clones, around 92% occurring once. Sequenced: peripheral blood. Receptors originate from a man aged 45-60 years with active COVID-19. Both conserved end residues are part of each CDR3. The D gene is left open where the match is weak. The size field is filled for only some rows; it gives once, few, many or a size class.

. | . | TRBJ2-7 | TRBV6-5 | TGTGCCAGCAGGGGGATGGCGGGCACCTACGAGCAGTACTTC | CASRGMAGTYEQYF
once | TRBD1 | TRBJ1-2 | TRBV5-4 | TGTGCCAGCAGCCCCCCTGGGGGGTTGGTCCTAGGGGACAGATTTGACGGCTACACCTTC | CASSPPGGLVLGDRFDGYTF
few | TRBD1 | TRBJ1-2 | TRBV30 | TGTGCCTGGAGCATTTCGACCGGGACAGGAAATGGCTACACCTTC | CAWSISTGTGNGYTF
. | . | TRBJ2-5 | TRBV5-1 | TGCGCCAGCAGTCGCCCGGGACTCCGCCAAGAGACCCAGTACTTC | CASSRPGLRQETQYF
. | . | TRBJ2-1 | TRBV28 | TGTGCCAGCAGTTTAGAGGGCGGGAACACTTACAATGAGCAGTTCTTC | CASSLEGGNTYNEQFF
. | . | TRBJ1-5 | TRBV28 | TGTGCCAGCAGTTTTTTCCTTAATCAGCCCCAGCATTTT | CASSFFLNQPQHF
once | . | TRBJ2-3 | TRBV7-2 | TGTGCCAGCAGCCCCCAGAGCACAGATACGCAGTATTTT | CASSPQSTDTQYF
few | TRBD1 | TRBJ1-2 | TRBV28 | TGTGCCAGCAGTTTATCCCAGGGGACAGGGACGAACTATGGCTACACCTTC | CASSLSQGTGTNYGYTF
. | TRBD1 | TRBJ1-1 | TRBV28 | TGTGCCAGCAGTTTACAGGACAGGGTGAACACTGAAGCTTTCTTT | CASSLQDRVNTEAFF
. | TRBD2 | TRBJ2-3 | TRBV19 | TGTGCCAGTAGACTAGCGGGGTTCACAGATACGCAGTATTTT | CASRLAGFTDTQYF
. | TRBD2 | TRBJ2-1 | TRBV4-1 | TGCGCCAGCAGCCAAGATCACGGGACTAGCGGACACAATGAGCAGTTCTTC | CASSQDHGTSGHNEQFF
once | TRBD1 | TRBJ1-1 | TRBV19 | TGTGCCAGTAGTAGGAAGGGGGCCAACACTGAAGCTTTCTTT | CASSRKGANTEAFF
. | TRBD2 | TRBJ2-7 | TRBV6-1 | TGTGCCAGCAGTGAACTACTAGCGGGAGAAGTAGAGCAGTACTTC | CASSELLAGEVEQYF
. | . | TRBJ2-3 | TRBV27 | TGTGCCAGCAGTTCAATAGCGAAAGATACGCAGTATTTT | CASSSIAKDTQYF
. | TRBD2 | TRBJ2-1 | TRBV12-3/TRBV12-4 | TGTGCCAGCAGACTGGGACTAAAGCAGTTCTTC | CASRLGLKQFF
. | TRBD1 | TRBJ2-7 | TRBV2 | TGTGCCAGCACCGGGACAGTGAACGAGCAGTACTTC | CASTGTVNEQYF
. | . | TRBJ1-2 | TRBV6-5 | TGTGCCAGCAGTTACTCGAATGCAGGGAACTATGGCTACACCTTC | CASSYSNAGNYGYTF
once | TRBD1 | TRBJ1-4 | TRBV7-9 | TGTGCCAGCAGCTCCCGCGGACAGGGGGCGATGAATGAAAAACTGTTTTTT | CASSSRGQGAMNEKLFF
. | TRBD1 | TRBJ1-4 | TRBV3-1/TRBV3-2 | TGTGCCAGCACCGCTGGACAGGGGGGTATCATTGAAAAACTGTTTTTT | CASTAGQGGIIEKLFF
. | TRBD2 | TRBJ2-7 | TRBV5-1 | TGCGCCAGCACCCCGAGGACTAGCGGGAGTCTTTTCTACGAGCAGTACTTC | CASTPRTSGSLFYEQYF
. | TRBD1 | TRBJ1-1 | TRBV9 | TGTGCCAGCAGCGAGAAGGGGGCACGTACTGAAGCTTTCTTT | CASSEKGARTEAFF
. | TRBD2 | TRBJ2-1 | TRBV4-2 | TGTGCCAGCAGCCAAGATACCCCCCCCCTAGCGGGAGCTGCCAATGAGCAGTTCTTC | CASSQDTPPLAGAANEQFF
. | . | TRBJ2-7 | TRBV4-1 | TGCGCCAGCAGCCCCCAACCGACTTGGCACGAGCAGTACTTC | CASSPQPTWHEQYF
. | . | TRBJ2-2 | TRBV19 | TGTGCCAGTAGCCCATCTGGCGGGAACACCGGGGAGCTGTTTTTT | CASSPSGGNTGELFF
. | . | TRBJ1-5 | TRBV5-1 | TGCGCCAGCAGCTCGACTGGGGGCGCGGATCAGCCCCAGCATTTT | CASSSTGGADQPQHF
. | . | TRBJ2-1 | TRBV20-1 | TGCAGTGCTATAACAGGGAAGGAGCAGTTCTTC | CSAITGKEQFF
. | TRBD2 | TRBJ2-7 | TRBV28 | TGTGCCAGCAGTTTAACCGGGAGGGGGGAGCAGTACTTC | CASSLTGRGEQYF
. | TRBD1 | TRBJ1-5 | TRBV11-2 | TGTGCCAGCAGCCTATATGGCGGACAGGGGGATCAGCCCCAGCATTTT | CASSLYGGQGDQPQHF
. | TRBD2 | TRBJ2-3 | TRBV5-1 | TGCGCCAGCAGCCTGGAAACTAGCGGACTAAGCACAGATACGCAGTATTTT | CASSLETSGLSTDTQYF
. | TRBD1 | TRBJ1-3 | TRBV25-1 | TGTGCCAGCAGTGGGACAGGAGGAAACACCATATATTTT | CASSGTGGNTIYF
. | . | TRBJ1-1 | TRBV14 | TGTGCCAGCAGCCTCCGCGGGGCGATGAACACTGAAGCTTTCTTT | CASSLRGAMNTEAFF
. | TRBD2 | TRBJ2-7 | TRBV20-1 | TGCAGTGCTAGTGTAGCTAGCGGGTTCGGGGACGAGCAGTACTTC | CSASVASGFGDEQYF
. | TRBD1 | TRBJ1-6 | TRBV30 | TGTGCCTGGAGTCCGGGACAGTTAAAATCACCCCTCCACTTT | CAWSPGQLKSPLHF
. | TRBD1 | TRBJ1-1 | TRBV28 | TGTGCCAGCAGACTGACAGGGGGCGTCACTGAAGCTTTCTTT | CASRLTGGVTEAFF
. | . | TRBJ2-5 | TRBV4-1 | TGCGCCAGCAGCCAAGGGGCTAGCAGGCTAGAGACCCAGTACTTC | CASSQGASRLETQYF
once | TRBD1 | TRBJ1-2 | TRBV10-3 | TGTGCCATCAGTAGACAGGGCGCTAACTATGGCTACACCTTC | CAISRQGANYGYTF
. | TRBD1 | TRBJ2-7 | TRBV28 | TGTGCCAGCAGCCACCCTGGGACAGGGAATAACTACGAGCAGTACTTC | CASSHPGTGNNYEQYF
many | TRBD1 | TRBJ2-7 | TRBV2 | TGTGCCAGCAGTTCCACCGGGACAGCTAGCTACGAGCAGTACTTC | CASSSTGTASYEQYF
. | TRBD2 | TRBJ2-2 | TRBV28 | TGTGCCAGCAGTTTATGGGCTAGCGGTAACACCGGGGAGCTGTTTTTT | CASSLWASGNTGELFF
. | TRBD1 | TRBJ1-5 | TRBV27 | TGTGCCAGCAGCCGGACAGGGGCTGGGAGCAATCAGCCCCAGCATTTT | CASSRTGAGSNQPQHF
. | TRBD1 | TRBJ1-2 | TRBV7-9 | TGTGCCAGCAGCCCCGACAGGGCGCACTATGGCTACACCTTC | CASSPDRAHYGYTF
. | . | TRBJ2-3 | TRBV5-1 | TGCGCCAGCACTATAAACACAGATACGCAGTATTTT | CASTINTDTQYF